The clone carrying this TCR beta chain was picked up a small number of times. Its antigen is undetermined. The entry originates in a study of T-cell reconstitution after alpha-beta-depleted transplantation in children. Whole-study findings and limits: Hyperexpanded clones declined; after one year, newly produced T cells mostly supplied diversity.

Unique molecular identifiers were built into the TCRbeta library. MiXCR was run by TCRdb on the PCR reads, yielding one entry per CDR3 protein. The sample includes about 500,000 distinct CDR3 sequences, around 10% of them seen just once. The source material was PBMCs, mostly from graft donor cells, sampled 180 days after TCRalphabeta/CD19-depleted stem cell transplant. This TCR was recovered from a female patient aged 2 to 10 who had a stem cell transplant for aplastic anemia, so the T cells may come from the graft donor.

CDR3 residues: CASSLADPRKPKTPGANVLTF. The CDR3 DNA reads TGCGCCAGCAGCTTGGCCGATCCACGAAAACCTAAAACTCCTGGGGCCAACGTCCTGACTTTC. The V and J genes are TRBV5-1 and TRBJ2-6, with unresolved D. From germline, CDR1 is SGHRS and CDR2 YFSETQ. The length of the CDR3 is 21 residues. V was cut by 0 bases and J by 2 bases, with 24 bases left in between.